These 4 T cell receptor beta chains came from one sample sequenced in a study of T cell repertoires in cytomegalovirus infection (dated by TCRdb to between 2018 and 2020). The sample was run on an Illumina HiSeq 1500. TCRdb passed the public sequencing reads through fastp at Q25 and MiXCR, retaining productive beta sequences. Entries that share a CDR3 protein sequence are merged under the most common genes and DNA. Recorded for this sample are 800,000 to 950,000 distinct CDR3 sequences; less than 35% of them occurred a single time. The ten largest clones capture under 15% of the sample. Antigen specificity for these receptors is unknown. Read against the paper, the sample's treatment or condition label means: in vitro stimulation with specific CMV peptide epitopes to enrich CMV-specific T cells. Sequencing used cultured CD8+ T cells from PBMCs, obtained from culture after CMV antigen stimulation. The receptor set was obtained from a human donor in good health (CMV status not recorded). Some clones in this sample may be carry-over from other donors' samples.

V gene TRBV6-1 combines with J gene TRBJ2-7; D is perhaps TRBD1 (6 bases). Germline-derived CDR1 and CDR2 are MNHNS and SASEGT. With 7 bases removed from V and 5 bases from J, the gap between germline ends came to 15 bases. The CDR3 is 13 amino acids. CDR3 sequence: CASNVFYRDEQYF. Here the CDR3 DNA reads TGTGCCAGCAACGTTTTCTACAGGGACGAGCAGTACTTC.

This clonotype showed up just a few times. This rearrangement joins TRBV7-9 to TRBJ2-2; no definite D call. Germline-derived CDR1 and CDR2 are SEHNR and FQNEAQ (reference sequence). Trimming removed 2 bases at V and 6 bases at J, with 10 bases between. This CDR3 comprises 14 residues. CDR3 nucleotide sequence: TGTGCCAGCAGCTTAATCCTCATACCCGGGGAGCTGTTTTTT. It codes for CASSLILIPGELFF.

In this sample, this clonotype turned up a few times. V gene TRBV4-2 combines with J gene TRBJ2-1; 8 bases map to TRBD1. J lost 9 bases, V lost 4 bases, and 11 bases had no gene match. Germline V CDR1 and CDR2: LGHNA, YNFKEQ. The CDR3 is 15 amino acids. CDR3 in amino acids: CASSLKGQGASEQFF. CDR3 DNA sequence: TGTGCCAGCAGCCTTAAGGGGCAGGGGGCATCTGAGCAGTTCTTC.

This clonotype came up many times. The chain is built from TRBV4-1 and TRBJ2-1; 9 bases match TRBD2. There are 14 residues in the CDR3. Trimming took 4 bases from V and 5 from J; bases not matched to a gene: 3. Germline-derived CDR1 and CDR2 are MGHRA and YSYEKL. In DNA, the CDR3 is TGCGCCAGCAGCCGTAGCGGGGGAAACAATGAGCAGTTCTTC. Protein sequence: CASSRSGGNNEQFF.